This paragraph reports one TCR beta chain. These data come from a study of blood T cell repertoires in COVID-19. Study overall: COVID-19 samples collected from the United States, Italy and Spain covered acute and convalescent phases. The analysed material was cDNA or gDNA that came from T cells, B-cell-depleted T cells, or PBMCs.

In the authors' methods: Counts of nucleated cells, estimated from reference gene primer amplification, were obtained. TCRdb keeps only in-frame clones here, not all; method: immunoSEQ multiplex PCR. The V and J calls and the clone size are those of that table, but D and trimming were determined from the DNA. The table lists 60,000 to 85,000 clones, less than 90% of them singletons, with over 15% in the top ten. The CDR3 extends over 13 amino acids. Between the trimmed V and J ends, which lost 5 bases and 1 base, there was a span of 8 bases. Germline V lookup: CDR1 SGHTA, CDR2 FQGTGA. This TCR derives from a human donor in a cohort sampled during active COVID-19. The sequenced sample was peripheral blood. The rearrangement joins TRBV7-3 to TRBJ1-1, with D unclear. The CDR3 region has the DNA TGTGCCAGCAGCGTGTCAGGGAACACTGAAGCTTTCTTT. It yields the protein CASSVSGNTEAFF.